This TCR beta chain comes out of a study of blood T cell repertoires in COVID-19. Study-wide background: Collection of acute and convalescent COVID-19 samples took place in the United States, Italy and Spain.

Original methodology: Amplified reference gene primers provided the basis for estimating nucleated cell counts. Assay: immunoSEQ multiplex PCR; the TCRdb copy retains only in-frame clones and omits some. V, J and clone size were drawn from that table, and D and trimming were deduced from the DNA. Of some 130,000 clones listed, around 89% are singletons. The V and J ends lost 5 bases and 7 bases, in that order; junction bases with no gene match: 9. The CDR3 contains 15 residues. The germline gives CDR1 SEHNR, CDR2 FQNEAQ (reference sequence). The source material was peripheral blood. The clonotype was recovered from a man between 60 and 75 years old with active or convalescent COVID-19. The genes are TRBV7-9 and TRBJ1-4; the match to TRBD1 covers 8 bases. CDR3 in DNA: TGTGCCAGCAGCGATACAGGGGGTACAAGTGAAAAACTGTTTTTT. Its translation: CASSDTGGTSEKLFF.